The entry below gives a single T cell receptor (beta chain) sequence along with its context. The CDR3 is made up of 15 amino acids. Germline V lookup: CDR1 LNHDA, CDR2 SQIVND (reference sequence). The V end lost 5 bases, the J end lost 4 bases, and 14 bases lay between the germline ends. Recovery among Cohort 3 donors was established by two negative PCRs, clearance, or symptom resolution. Source study methods: It was from reference gene primer amplification that nucleated cell counts were estimated. The assay was immunoSEQ multiplex PCR, and TCRdb's table has in-frame clones only and misses some. V and J calls and clone size come straight from that table; D and trimming were deduced from the DNA. The repertoire holds approximately 440,000 clones, with approximately 86% as singletons. The data originate from a study of blood T cell repertoires in COVID-19.

Sequencing was performed on PBMCs or T cells enriched from blood (not recorded which). This sequence joins TRBV19 and TRBJ1-4; maybe TRBD1 (6 bases). The receptor's source is a woman between 18 and 30 years old who had recovered from COVID-19. Here the CDR3 DNA reads TGTGCCAGTAGTCGACGGACAGAAGTTAATGAAAAACTGTTTTTT. Translating it yields CASSRRTEVNEKLFF.